This T cell receptor beta chain derives from a study of cytomegalovirus exposure and HLA in healthy donors. Overall study: An earlier analysis found some 120 million unique TCR beta sequences from roughly 170 million T cells.

This clone was counted between two and nine times. Its target is unknown. The V gene's germline CDR1 is SQVTM and CDR2 ANQGSEA. This CDR3 spans 11 amino acids. Study observations and caveats: Cytomegalovirus-associated TCR beta chains were listed, numbering 150 to 200.

13 Jbeta primers and 60 Vbeta primers were used for the PCR. Profiled with immunoSEQ multiplex PCR; TCRdb holds only in-frame clones, not every one. Among 100,000 or so clones, 77% were seen once, and the ten largest hold 9.6%. The TCR originated in a male donor in good health and CMV-seropositive. The V call is TRBV29-1, the J call TRBJ2-7; 7 bases map to TRBD1. The sequenced material came from PBMCs. The CDR3 nucleotides read TGCAAAGGGGGCCTTGGCCACGAGCAGTACTTC. Residues: CKGGLGHEQYF.